This T cell receptor (beta chain) was identified in a study of control samples from healthy donors and cancer patients. Germline V gene lookup returns CDR1 SGHRS and CDR2 YFSETQ. The CDR3 is 14 residues long. V lost 5 bases and J lost 6, with 14 bases in between. Method: immunoSEQ multiplex PCR; TCRdb's copy keeps in-frame clones and lacks some. Altogether 150,000 to 160,000 clones are present, roughly 93% being singletons, with the ten largest covering under 2.5%. V and J are TRBV5-1 and TRBJ1-4; D is unclear. This TCR derives from a man in his fifties in good health. Sequencing was carried out using blood. CDR3 in DNA: TGCGCCAGCAGTTCCGGGAGGGTTGATGAAAAACTGTTTTTT. As protein: CASSSGRVDEKLFF.